Below, 12 T cell receptor beta chains from the same sample are listed, as sequenced in a study of control samples from healthy donors and cancer patients. The assay was immunoSEQ multiplex PCR, and TCRdb's table has in-frame clones only and misses some. The sample shows 120,000 to 150,000 clones, 75% to 95% of them seen only once. The sequenced sample was blood. The receptors here all came from a man aged 25-45 years in good health.

The rearrangement joins TRBV6-5 to TRBJ1-6, with D hard to call. There are 16 residues in the CDR3. The V end lost 2 bases, the J end lost 0 bases, and 8 bases lay between the germline ends. Germline V gives CDR1 MNHEY, CDR2 SVGAGI. CDR3 bases: TGTGCCAGCAGTTACAACCGGGGCTCCTATAATTCACCCCTCCACTTT. This translates into CASSYNRGSYNSPLHF.

J is TRBJ1-1 and V is TRBV5-1, with D possibly matching TRBD1 (5 bases). There are 14 residues in the CDR3. The germline V and J ends were trimmed by 3 bases and 1 base, with 10 bases remaining between them. Germline V gene sequence: CDR1 SGHRS, CDR2 YFSETQ. The CDR3 region has the DNA TGCGCCAGCAGCTCGGGACCCAGGAACACTGAAGCTTTCTTT. Encoded protein: CASSSGPRNTEAFF.

The chain combines TRBV29-1 with TRBJ2-3; D is unclear. The germline V gene encodes CDR1 SQVTM and CDR2 ANQGSEA. The CDR3 is 12 residues long. V lost 3 bases, J lost 0 bases, and 4 bases lay in between. The CDR3 sequence: CSVEGSTDTQYF. CDR3 coding DNA: TGCAGCGTTGAGGGTAGCACAGATACGCAGTATTTT.

The chain carries TRBV9 and TRBJ2-5; TRBD1 matches 9 bases. CDR1 and CDR2 (germline): SGDLS, YYNGEE. The V gene end was trimmed by 4 bases and the J gene end by 4 bases; junction bases not matched to a gene: 11. CDR3 size: 16 residues. The CDR3 loop reads CASSPTGGDPGETQYF. The CDR3 DNA reads TGTGCCAGCAGCCCGACAGGGGGGGACCCGGGAGAGACCCAGTACTTC.

This clone appeared a single time. The chain couples TRBV28 to TRBJ1-5; D is uncertain. Trimming took off 4 bases at V and 4 bases at J, with 14 bases between the two ends. Germline V gives CDR1 MDHEN, CDR2 SYDVKM. This CDR3 is built from 15 residues. Here the CDR3 reads CASSSPGSGNQPQHF. The CDR3 DNA is TGTGCCAGCAGTTCCCCTGGTTCAGGAAATCAGCCCCAGCATTTT.

The genes are TRBV13 and TRBJ2-2; D call uncertain. Germline CDR1 PRHDT, CDR2 FYEKMQ (reference sequence). V lost 0 bases and J 4 bases, leaving 0 bases between the germline ends. The CDR3 runs 12 residues. The CDR3 sequence is CASSLGTGELFF. CDR3 coding DNA: TGTGCCAGCAGCTTAGGCACCGGGGAGCTGTTTTTT.

The CDR3 sequence is CASSVVGQANTEAFF. The CDR3 DNA reads TGTGCCAGCAGCGTAGTGGGACAGGCTAACACTGAAGCTTTCTTT. The chain links TRBV9 to TRBJ1-1; 8 positions agree with TRBD1. Trimming removed 0 bases from V and 2 bases from J; junction bases left unmatched: 3. This CDR3 comprises 15 residues. CDR1 is SGDLS and CDR2 is YYNGEE in the germline V gene. Looking up the rest from reference TRBV9 and TRBJ1-1 gives the full variable domain: DSGVTQTPKHLITATGQRVTLRCSPRSGDLSVYWYQQSLDQGLQFLIQYYNGEERAKGNILERFSAQQFPDLHSELNLSSLELGDSALYFCASSVVGQANTEAFFGQGTRLTVV.

The V gene is TRBV19, the J gene TRBJ1-1; D may be TRBD1 (5 bases). The CDR3 has 13 residues. Germline V lookup: CDR1 LNHDA, CDR2 SQIVND (reference sequence). V lost 6 bases and J 4 bases, leaving 12 bases between the germline ends. The CDR3 nucleotides are TGTGCCAGTAGACTTCAGGGTTCCACTGAAGCTTTCTTT. Translating it yields CASRLQGSTEAFF.

The rearrangement joins TRBV6-1 to TRBJ1-5; no reliable D call. This CDR3 has 16 residues. Germline V lookup: CDR1 MNHNS, CDR2 SASEGT. Between the trimmed V and J ends, which lost 0 bases and 4 bases, there was a span of 13 bases. As DNA, the CDR3 is TGTGCCAGCAGTGAAGCGTATCCATGGCAGAATCAGCCCCAGCATTTT. This gives the protein CASSEAYPWQNQPQHF.

J is TRBJ1-2 and V is TRBV28; weak D call: TRBD1 (6 bases). This CDR3 contains 13 residues. Germline V gene data show CDR1 as MDHEN and CDR2 as SYDVKM. The ends were cut back, 4 bases at V and 8 bases at J, with 14 bases in the middle. As DNA, the CDR3 is TGTGCCAGCAGTTCTTCCAGGGGCGGGGGCTACACCTTC. This encodes CASSSSRGGGYTF.

This rearrangement joins TRBV5-8 to TRBJ1-1; 9 bases agree with TRBD1. This CDR3 has 14 residues. V was pared by 3 bases and J by 4 bases, with 4 bases of the junction left unmatched. Germline CDR1 is SGHTS and CDR2 is YDEGEE. DNA for the CDR3: TGTGCCAGCAGCTCGGACAGGGGAGGCACTGAAGCTTTCTTT. The encoded protein is CASSSDRGGTEAFF.

This CDR3 is CASSYADRAAETQYF. Written as DNA, the CDR3 is TGTGCCAGCAGCTATGCAGACAGGGCGGCAGAGACCCAGTACTTC. V usage is TRBV28 and J usage is TRBJ2-5, with 7 bases aligning to TRBD1. The germline V gene has CDR1 MDHEN and CDR2 SYDVKM. The CDR3 length is 15 residues. Trimming took 6 bases from V and 4 from J; bases not matched to a gene: 11.